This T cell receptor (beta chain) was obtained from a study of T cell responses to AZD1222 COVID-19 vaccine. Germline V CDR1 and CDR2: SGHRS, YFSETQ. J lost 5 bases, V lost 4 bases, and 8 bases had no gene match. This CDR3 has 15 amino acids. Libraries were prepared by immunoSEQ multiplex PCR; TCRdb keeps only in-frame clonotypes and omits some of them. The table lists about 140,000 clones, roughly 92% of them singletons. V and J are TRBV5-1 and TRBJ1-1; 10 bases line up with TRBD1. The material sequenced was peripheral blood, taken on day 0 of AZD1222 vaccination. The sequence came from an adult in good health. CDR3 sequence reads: CASSGLRDRGTEAFF. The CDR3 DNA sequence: TGCGCCAGCAGCGGTTTGCGGGACAGGGGTACTGAAGCTTTCTTT.